Below are 21 T cell receptor beta chains sequenced from a single sample in a study of OX40 agonist ivuxolimab in advanced cancers. Assay used: immunoSEQ multiplex PCR; TCRdb lists only in-frame clones, some missing. The sample holds about 58,000 clones; about 87% are singletons and the top ten take over 3%. The sequencing used CD4+ or CD8+ T cells sorted from blood, collected in a trial of the OX40 agonist ivuxolimab. Receptor source: an adult with an advanced solid tumor such as melanoma, head and neck, liver or kidney cancer.

V gene TRBV2 combines with J gene TRBJ1-2; a possible D gene is TRBD1 (5 bases). V was trimmed by 6 bases and J by 1 base, leaving 6 bases between them. CDR1 and CDR2 from the germline V gene are SNHLY and FYNNEI. The CDR3 has 12 residues. The CDR3 coding sequence is TGTGCCAGCAGGGACAATAACTATGGCTACACCTTC. Translating gives CASRDNNYGYTF. Full variable domain (remainder filled in from reference TRBV2 and TRBJ1-2): EPEVTQTPSHQVTQMGQEVILRCVPISNHLYFYWYRQILGQKVEFLVSFYNNEISEKSEIFDDQFSVERPDGSNFTLKIRSTKLEDSAMYFCASRDNNYGYTFGSGTRLTVV.

The genes are TRBV10-3 and TRBJ1-6; D unresolved. This CDR3 comprises 15 residues. V dropped 3 bases and J dropped 2 bases, with 8 bases sitting between them. Germline CDR1 ENHRY, CDR2 SYGVKD. CDR3 region: CAISEGEAYNSPLHF. Here the CDR3 DNA reads TGTGCCATCAGTGAAGGAGAAGCCTATAATTCACCCCTCCACTTT.

This clone was seen once. CDR3: CASSPQDSYEQYF. The CDR3 DNA sequence: TGTGCCAGCTCACCACAGGACAGCTACGAGCAGTACTTC. The V and J genes are TRBV18 and TRBJ2-7, with D tentatively TRBD1 (6 bases). Germline V gives CDR1 KGHSH, CDR2 LQKENI. The CDR3 has 13 amino acids. V lost 1 base, J lost 3 bases, and 7 bases lay in between.

This chain uses TRBV29-1 with TRBJ1-5; D might be TRBD1 (5 bases). Looked up from germline, CDR1 is SQVTM and CDR2 is ANQGSEA. CDR3 length: 12 amino acids. V was shortened by 7 bases and J by 8 bases, with 15 bases between the two germline ends. CDR3 in amino acids: CSAGGGMEPQHF. The CDR3 DNA is TGCAGCGCCGGGGGGGGGATGGAGCCCCAGCATTTT. The full variable domain, rest sourced from reference TRBV29-1 and TRBJ1-5, is SAVISQKPSRDICQRGTSLTIQCQVDSQVTMMFWYRQQPGQSLTLIATANQGSEATYESGFVIDKFPISRPNLTFSTLTVSNMSPEDSSIYLCSAGGGMEPQHFGDGTRLSIL.

This clone appeared a few times. The rearrangement links TRBV7-3 to TRBJ1-2, with 10 positions matching TRBD1. V was pared by 4 bases and J by 8 bases, with 13 bases of the junction left unmatched. The CDR3 spans 16 residues. Germline V gene sequence: CDR1 SGHTA, CDR2 FQGTGA. The CDR3 region has the DNA TGTGCCAGCAGCTCACACCCCGGGACAGGGGTGGGCGGCTACACCTTC. Translation gives CASSSHPGTGVGGYTF.

This chain joins TRBV5-1 and TRBJ1-1; tentative D call: TRBD1 (5 bases). Germline V lookup: CDR1 SGHRS, CDR2 YFSETQ. Trimming removed 3 bases from V and 1 base from J, with 13 bases in between. The CDR3 contains 15 residues. The CDR3 reads CASSSGDRSNTEAFF. As DNA, the CDR3 is TGCGCCAGCAGCTCCGGGGACCGCTCGAACACTGAAGCTTTCTTT.

V gene TRBV2 combines with J gene TRBJ1-2, with TRBD1 as a possible D gene (5 bases). The CDR3 sequence is 13 residues long. V lost 5 bases to trimming and J lost 4 bases, with 11 bases between them. The germline gives CDR1 SNHLY, CDR2 FYNNEI. The CDR3 DNA follows: TGTGCCAGCAGTCGGGGCATCGCCTATGGCTACACCTTC. It is translated as CASSRGIAYGYTF.

The V and J genes are TRBV29-1 and TRBJ2-3, with D maybe TRBD2 (6 bases). V was cut by 6 bases and J by 3 bases, with 13 bases left in between. The CDR3 spans 13 residues. Germline CDR1 is SQVTM and CDR2 is ANQGSEA. CDR3: CSVVGGRTDTQYF. The CDR3 DNA follows: TGCAGCGTGGTAGGTGGGAGGACAGATACGCAGTATTTT.

The rearrangement uses TRBV18 and TRBJ2-1; 7 bases line up with TRBD2. Germline V gene lookup returns CDR1 KGHSH and CDR2 LQKENI. This CDR3 has 15 amino acids. V dropped 1 base and J dropped 3; count of bases not matched to a gene: 3. CDR3 residues: CASSPRLADYNEQFF. Here the CDR3 DNA reads TGTGCCAGCTCACCACGTCTAGCGGACTACAATGAGCAGTTCTTC.

The chain recombines TRBV18 with TRBJ1-2; tentative D call: TRBD1 (5 bases). The CDR3 loop spans 14 amino acids. Trimming stripped 3 bases from V and 6 bases from J, with 14 bases between. The germline CDR1 and CDR2 sequences are KGHSH and LQKENI. CDR3 in amino acids: CASSPNLSGNGYTF. CDR3 nucleotide sequence: TGTGCCAGCTCACCGAATTTGTCAGGGAATGGCTACACCTTC.

The chain combines TRBV10-3 with TRBJ1-1, with 8 bases lining up with TRBD1. Germline V gives CDR1 ENHRY, CDR2 SYGVKD. CDR3 length: 15 amino acids. Trimming at V came to 8 bases and at J to 0 bases, leaving 8 bases not matched to a gene. DNA for the CDR3: TGTGCCATCGCCGCGGGACAGGAGATGAACACTGAAGCTTTCTTT. Protein: CAIAAGQEMNTEAFF.

This sequence joins TRBV28 and TRBJ1-2; TRBD1 is a possible D gene (6 bases). The CDR3 length is 16 residues. Germline lookup yields CDR1 MDHEN and CDR2 SYDVKM. Trimming shortened V by 8 bases and J by 4 bases, and 23 bases separated the two germline ends. The CDR3 DNA reads TGTGCCAGCTACACCCAGGCGGGGGGCGCGGGCTATGGCTACACCTTC. Residues: CASYTQAGGAGYGYTF.

J is TRBJ2-5 and V is TRBV30; 10 bases map to TRBD1. This CDR3 spans 13 amino acids. Germline-derived CDR1 and CDR2 are GTSNPN and SVGIG (reference sequence). Germline trimming cut 4 bases from V and 4 bases from J; bases unmatched to any gene: 3. CDR3 nucleotides: TGTGCCTGGAAAGGACAGGGGGGAGAGACCCAGTACTTC. The encoded protein is CAWKGQGGETQYF.

The chain employs TRBV6-6 and TRBJ2-3, with 7 bases fitting TRBD1. There are 15 residues in the CDR3. The germline V gene has CDR1 MNHNY and CDR2 SVGAGI (reference sequence). V lost 2 bases and J lost 2; bases outside the gene matches: 4. CDR3 amino acids: CASSYDTGDTDTQYF. Here the CDR3 DNA reads TGTGCCAGCAGTTACGATACAGGGGACACAGATACGCAGTATTTT.

This clone appeared a few times. The J gene is TRBJ2-7, the V gene TRBV28, with D perhaps matching TRBD2 (5 bases). Trimming stripped 5 bases from V and 2 bases from J, with 7 bases between. The CDR3 covers 12 residues. Germline V CDR1 and CDR2: MDHEN, SYDVKM. The CDR3 sequence is CASSRGPYEQYF. CDR3 nucleotides: TGTGCCAGCAGTCGCGGGCCCTACGAGCAGTACTTC.

V is TRBV5-4 and J is TRBJ2-3; D is ambiguous. V gave up 4 bases and J gave up 1 base, with 10 bases separating them. CDR1 and CDR2 from the germline V gene are SGHNT and YYREEE (reference sequence). The CDR3 is 14 amino acids. In DNA form, the CDR3 reads TGTGCCAGCAGCCACCAGTTTGGCACAGATACGCAGTATTTT. It is translated as CASSHQFGTDTQYF.

V gene TRBV6-1 combines with J gene TRBJ2-5, with a possible D match to TRBD1 (6 bases). The CDR3 runs to 13 residues. The germline CDR1 and CDR2 sequences are MNHNS and SASEGT. The V end lost 8 bases, the J end lost 9 bases, and 19 bases lay between the germline ends. The CDR3 reads CASDDRHYEAQYF. In DNA, the CDR3 is TGTGCCAGCGATGACAGGCACTATGAGGCCCAGTACTTC.

This chain uses TRBV4-1 with TRBJ1-1, with a tentative D call TRBD1 (6 bases). CDR3 length: 18 residues. The germline V gene has CDR1 MGHRA and CDR2 YSYEKL. The germline V and J ends were trimmed by 1 base and 1 base, with 19 bases remaining between them. The CDR3 coding sequence is TGCGCCAGCAGCCAAGTTACCGGGACAACCACACGGAACACTGAAGCTTTCTTT. It is translated as CASSQVTGTTTRNTEAFF.

The rearrangement joins TRBV7-9 to TRBJ1-1; a weak D match, TRBD1 (6 bases). V shed 3 bases and J shed 2 bases, with 10 bases lying between them. CDR1 is SEHNR, CDR2 FQNEAQ, per germline (reference sequence). This CDR3 region has 14 residues. For the CDR3, the DNA is TGTGCCAGCAGCTTGGGGACATACAACACTGAAGCTTTCTTT. Amino acids: CASSLGTYNTEAFF. Full variable domain (outside the CDR3, taken from reference TRBV7-9 and TRBJ1-1): DTGVSQNPRHKITKRGQNVTFRCDPISEHNRLYWYRQTLGQGPEFLTYFQNEAQLEKSRLLSDRFSAERPKGSFSTLEIQRTEQGDSAMYLCASSLGTYNTEAFFGQGTRLTVV.

This clone was counted only a few times. V usage is TRBV6-5 and J usage is TRBJ1-1; TRBD1 matches at 11 bases. V trimming: 5 bases; J trimming: 4 bases; junction bases outside the gene matches: 3. Germline CDR1 reads MNHEY; CDR2 reads SVGAGI. The CDR3 loop spans 14 amino acids. In DNA, the CDR3 is TGTGCCAGCAGTGGACAGGGGGCGCCCACTGAAGCTTTCTTT. This sequence encodes CASSGQGAPTEAFF.

J is TRBJ1-1 and V is TRBV19; D uncertain. CDR1 LNHDA and CDR2 SQIVND come from the germline V gene (reference sequence). Trimming left V 5 bases short and J 7 bases short, with 8 bases between. The CDR3 covers 11 residues. The CDR3 protein is CASSDWVEAFF. The CDR3 bases are TGTGCCAGTAGTGATTGGGTTGAAGCTTTCTTT. Full variable domain (remainder filled in from reference TRBV19 and TRBJ1-1): DGGITQSPKYLFRKEGQNVTLSCEQNLNHDAMYWYRQDPGQGLRLIYYSQIVNDFQKGDIAEGYSVSREKKESFPLTVTSAQKNPTAFYLCASSDWVEAFFGQGTRLTVV.